These T cell receptor beta chains were read from a single sample in a study of blood T cells in healthy people across ages. TCRdb re-called the 5' RACE reads with MiXCR, one entry per CDR3 protein. The table has 540,000 or so distinct CDR3 sequences, around 24% seen once. The sample was also reused in another study, on T cells of mothers and their children.

The sequenced sample consisted of blood. The receptors were sampled from a boy aged 5-17 years in good health. Both conserved end residues are part of each CDR3. A D gene is named only where the DNA matches it firmly. Clone size is shown for a subset of rows, as once, few, many or a class of expanded clone.

clone size	J gene	V gene	D gene	CDR3 protein	CDR3 DNA
few	TRBJ2-2	TRBV5-4	.	CASSLAGLFF	TGTGCCAGCAGCCTCGCGGGGCTGTTTTTT
.	TRBJ2-5	TRBV27	.	CASSPYLTGEGETQYF	TGTGCCAGCAGTCCTTACTTGACAGGGGAGGGTGAGACCCAGTACTTC
.	TRBJ1-4	TRBV5-1	.	CASSPASSYLRGFEEKLFF	TGCGCCAGCAGCCCTGCGTCCTCATACCTGAGGGGGTTTGAGGAAAAACTGTTTTTT
.	TRBJ2-7	TRBV6-5	TRBD2	CASSSYGTSGKGEQYF	TGTGCCAGCAGTTCATACGGGACTAGCGGGAAAGGCGAGCAGTACTTC
.	TRBJ2-7	TRBV5-5	TRBD2	CASSFGGGEQYF	TGTGCCAGCAGCTTCGGGGGGGGCGAGCAGTACTTC
.	TRBJ2-5	TRBV7-8	.	CASSIGQTRGDQYF	TGTGCCAGCAGCATAGGCCAAACCAGGGGGGACCAGTACTTC
.	TRBJ2-1	TRBV19	.	CVSSIVGPATDEQFF	TGTGTCAGTAGTATAGTAGGGCCAGCGACGGATGAGCAGTTCTTC
.	TRBJ1-4	TRBV5-1	TRBD1	CASSQQGEKLFF	TGCGCCAGCAGCCAACAGGGGGAAAAACTGTTTTTT
few	TRBJ2-5	TRBV15	.	CATSRDLSGEETQYF	TGTGCCACCAGCAGAGATTTATCAGGGGAAGAGACCCAGTACTTC
few	TRBJ1-2	TRBV27	.	CASSRVGNYGYTF	TGTGCCAGCAGTCGAGTAGGGAACTATGGCTACACCTTC
few	TRBJ2-7	TRBV6-5	.	CASSYSKGHVLYEQYF	TGTGCCAGCAGTTACTCGAAGGGGCACGTGTTATACGAGCAGTACTTC
few	TRBJ2-5	TRBV6-2/TRBV6-3	TRBD2	CASSSDGLAVQETQYF	TGTGCCAGCAGTTCGGACGGACTAGCGGTTCAAGAGACCCAGTACTTC
.	TRBJ2-3	TRBV4-1	TRBD2	CASSSSGLAGGGSDTQYF	TGCGCCAGCAGCTCAAGCGGACTAGCGGGGGGAGGATCAGATACGCAGTATTTT
.	TRBJ1-5	TRBV11-2	.	CASSTGCSNQPQHF	TGTGCCAGCAGCACAGGGTGTAGCAATCAGCCCCAGCATTTT
.	TRBJ2-5	TRBV27	.	CASRPEPRGQETQYF	TGTGCCAGCAGACCGGAGCCCAGGGGCCAAGAGACCCAGTACTTC
few	TRBJ2-1	TRBV6-6	.	CASSYSDSSYNEQFF	TGTGCCAGCAGTTACTCTGACAGCTCCTACAATGAGCAGTTCTTC
.	TRBJ1-6	TRBV6-1	TRBD1	CASRPRTGMNSPLHF	TGTGCCAGCAGACCAAGGACAGGGATGAATTCACCCCTCCACTTT
.	TRBJ1-5	TRBV18	.	CASSPASQSDYQPQHF	TGTGCCAGCTCACCTGCATCACAGTCTGATTATCAGCCCCAGCATTTT
.	TRBJ1-3	TRBV12-3/TRBV12-4	.	CASSFESSGNTIYF	TGTGCCAGCAGTTTCGAGAGCTCTGGAAACACCATATATTTT
.	TRBJ1-1	TRBV28	.	CASSLWGGGANTEAFF	TGTGCCAGCAGTTTATGGGGCGGAGGGGCGAACACTGAAGCTTTCTTT
few	TRBJ2-2	TRBV4-3	.	CASSQEAVAGELFF	TGCGCCAGCAGCCAAGAGGCTGTGGCCGGGGAGCTGTTTTTT
.	TRBJ2-2	TRBV7-3	.	CASSPTPGPGELFF	TGTGCCAGCAGCCCAACCCCTGGACCCGGGGAGCTGTTTTTT
few	TRBJ2-5	TRBV7-2	.	CASSPRRGLEETQYF	TGTGCCAGCAGCCCGAGACGGGGGCTTGAAGAGACCCAGTACTTC
few	TRBJ2-6	TRBV5-5	.	CASSPAGWISSGANVLTF	TGTGCCAGCAGCCCGGCGGGCTGGATTAGCTCTGGGGCCAACGTCCTGACTTTC
few	TRBJ2-1	TRBV14	.	CASSQDLSGSEQFF	TGTGCCAGCAGCCAAGATCTGTCGGGGAGTGAGCAGTTCTTC
once	TRBJ2-2	TRBV4-3	.	CASSQMVAGELFF	TGCGCCAGCAGCCAAATGGTGGCCGGGGAGCTGTTTTTT
few	TRBJ1-3	TRBV7-6	.	CASSLTRGAGNTIYF	TGTGCCAGCAGCTTAACTCGGGGGGCGGGAAACACCATATATTTT